This TCR beta chain derives from a study of T cell changes during pregnancy in multiple sclerosis. Germline CDR1 SGHRS, CDR2 YFSETQ. V was clipped by 4 bases and J by 4 bases, with 18 bases between them. The CDR3 loop spans 16 amino acids. Clones were read by immunoSEQ multiplex PCR, and TCRdb kept only the in-frame ones, dropping some. The table shows 50,000 to 65,000 clones, with about 88% occurring only once. V is TRBV5-1 and J is TRBJ2-1; D remains ambiguous. The sample in question was CD8+ T cells from peripheral blood mononuclear cells, obtained before pregnancy. This sequence was found in a female donor with multiple sclerosis, enrolled in a pregnancy study. The CDR3 loop is CASSLHRVTGYNEQFF. CDR3 DNA: TGCGCCAGCAGCCTGCACCGGGTCACCGGATACAATGAGCAGTTCTTC.